This T cell receptor beta chain was sequenced for a study of blood T cell repertoires in COVID-19. Study background: PBMCs, B-cell-depleted T cells, or T cells were the source of the cDNA or gDNA that made up the material.

Enrollees, roughly 18 to 89 years old, lived in approximately 25 US areas. Recovered status applied to Cohort 3 donors who had two consecutive negative PCRs. It also applied to those with clearance or with symptom resolution. Trimming took 2 bases from V and 0 from J, leaving 8 bases between them. The CDR3 contains 15 residues. The germline CDR1 and CDR2 sequences are MDHEN and SYDVKM. Clones were sequenced by immunoSEQ multiplex PCR, and TCRdb holds only the in-frame ones, with some missing. The sample lists 110,000 to 150,000 clones, about nine tenths occurring once. This receptor was taken from a man aged 45-65 years who had recovered from COVID-19. Sequencing was performed on PBMCs or T cells enriched from blood (not recorded which). The chain links TRBV28 to TRBJ1-5; D is unresolved. CDR3 sequence (DNA): TGTGCCAGCAGTTTAGCGCGCTATAGCAATCAGCCCCAGCATTTT. Translated: CASSLARYSNQPQHF. The full variable domain, rest sourced from reference TRBV28 and TRBJ1-5, is DVKVTQSSRYLVKRTGEKVFLECVQDMDHENMFWYRQDPGLGLRLIYFSYDVKMKEKGDIPEGYSVSREKKERFSLILESASTNQTSMYLCASSLARYSNQPQHFGDGTRLSIL.